This T cell receptor (beta chain) was identified during a study of cytomegalovirus exposure and HLA in healthy donors. This PCR relied on a set of 60 Vbeta primers and 13 Jbeta primers. This table comes from immunoSEQ multiplex PCR, and its TCRdb copy is limited to in-frame clones, with some not included. Of 100,000 to 120,000 clones listed, 60% to 85% were seen once; the top ten hold around 2.9%. V was clipped by 1 base and J by 7 bases; unmatched bases: 11. Germline-derived CDR1 and CDR2 are SGHRS and YFSETQ. The CDR3 has 16 amino acids. The specimen sequenced was PBMCs. This TCR was recovered from a woman in her sixties or seventies in good health and CMV-seropositive. The gene calls are TRBV5-1 and TRBJ2-7; TRBD2 agrees at 10 bases. CDR3 sequence: CASSLQPSGSKREQYF. CDR3 DNA: TGCGCCAGCAGCTTGCAGCCTAGCGGGAGTAAGAGGGAGCAGTACTTC.